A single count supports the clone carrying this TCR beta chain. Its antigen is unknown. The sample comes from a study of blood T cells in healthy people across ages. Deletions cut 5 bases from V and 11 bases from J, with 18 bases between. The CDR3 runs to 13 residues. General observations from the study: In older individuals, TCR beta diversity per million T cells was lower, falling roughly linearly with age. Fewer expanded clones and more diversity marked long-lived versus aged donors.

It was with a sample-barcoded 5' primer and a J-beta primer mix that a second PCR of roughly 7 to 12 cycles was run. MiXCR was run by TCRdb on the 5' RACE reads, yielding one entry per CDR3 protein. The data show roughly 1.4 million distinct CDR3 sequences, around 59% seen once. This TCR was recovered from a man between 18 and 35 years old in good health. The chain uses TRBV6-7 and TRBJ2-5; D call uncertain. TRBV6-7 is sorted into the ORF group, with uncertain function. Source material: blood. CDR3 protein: CASSERVVGEQYF. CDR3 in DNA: TGTGCCAGCAGTGAACGGGTGGTGGGTGAGCAGTACTTC.